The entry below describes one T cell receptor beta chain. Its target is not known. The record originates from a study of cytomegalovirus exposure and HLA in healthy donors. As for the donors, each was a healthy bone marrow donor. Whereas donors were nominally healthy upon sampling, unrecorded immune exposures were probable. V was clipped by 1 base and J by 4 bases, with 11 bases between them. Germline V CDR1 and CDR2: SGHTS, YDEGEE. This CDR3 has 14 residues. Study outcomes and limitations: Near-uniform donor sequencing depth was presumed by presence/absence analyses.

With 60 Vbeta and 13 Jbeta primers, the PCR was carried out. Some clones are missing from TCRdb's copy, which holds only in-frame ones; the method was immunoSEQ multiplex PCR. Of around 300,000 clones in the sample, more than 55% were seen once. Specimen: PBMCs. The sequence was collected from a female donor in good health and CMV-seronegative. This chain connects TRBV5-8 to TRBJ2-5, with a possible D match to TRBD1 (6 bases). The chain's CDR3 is CASSLIGGRETQYF. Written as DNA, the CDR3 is TGTGCCAGCAGCTTGATTGGGGGCCGAGAGACCCAGTACTTC.